This T cell receptor (beta chain) was profiled in a study of cytomegalovirus exposure and HLA in healthy donors. Overall study findings and caveats: Per a prior analysis, the majority of TCR beta V segments were productive roughly 87% or roughly 30% of the time. In vitro, three CMV-associated chains proved specific for CMV antigens. In a later analysis, DRB1 alleles had the most associated TCRs; HLA-C alleles the fewest.

PCR involved 60 Vbeta and 13 Jbeta primers. Data came from immunoSEQ multiplex PCR; TCRdb stores just in-frame clones and leaves some out. There are 120,000 or so clones in the sample; roughly a tenth occur only once, and 4.6% lies in the top ten. Regarding this clone: Its specificity is unknown.

The CDR3 contains 14 residues. CDR1 is ENHRY, CDR2 SYGVKD, per germline. V trimming: 7 bases; J trimming: 4 bases; junction bases outside the gene matches: 9. This TCR was recovered from a woman in her late teens or twenties in good health and CMV-seropositive. Input material: PBMCs. The chain has TRBV10-3 and TRBJ2-7; TRBD1 matches 8 bases. For the CDR3, the DNA is TGTGCCATCAAAACGGACAGGGCTGCTTACGAGCAGTACTTC. It codes for CAIKTDRAAYEQYF.